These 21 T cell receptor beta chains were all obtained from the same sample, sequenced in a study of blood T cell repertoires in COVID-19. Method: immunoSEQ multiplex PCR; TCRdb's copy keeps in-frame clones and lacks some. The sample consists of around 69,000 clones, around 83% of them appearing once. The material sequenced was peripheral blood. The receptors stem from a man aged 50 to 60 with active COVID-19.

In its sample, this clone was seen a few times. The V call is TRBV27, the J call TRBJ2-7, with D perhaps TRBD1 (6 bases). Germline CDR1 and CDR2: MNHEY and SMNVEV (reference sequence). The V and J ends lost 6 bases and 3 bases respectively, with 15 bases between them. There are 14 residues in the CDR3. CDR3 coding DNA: TGTGCCAGCAGCCTTACCTACAGGGACTACGAGCAGTACGTC. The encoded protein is CASSLTYRDYEQYV.

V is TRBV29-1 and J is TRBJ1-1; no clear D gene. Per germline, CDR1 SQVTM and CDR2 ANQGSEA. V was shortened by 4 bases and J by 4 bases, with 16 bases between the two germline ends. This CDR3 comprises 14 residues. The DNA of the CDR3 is TGCAGCGTTGCGACTAACCTAAGGCCCACTGAAGCTTTCTTT. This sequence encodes CSVATNLRPTEAFF.

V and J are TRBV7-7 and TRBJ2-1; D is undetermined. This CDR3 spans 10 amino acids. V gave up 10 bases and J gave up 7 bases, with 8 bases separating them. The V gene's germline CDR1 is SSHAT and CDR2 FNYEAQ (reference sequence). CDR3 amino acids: CATLRNEQFF. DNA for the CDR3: TGTGCCACCCTCAGGAATGAGCAGTTCTTC.

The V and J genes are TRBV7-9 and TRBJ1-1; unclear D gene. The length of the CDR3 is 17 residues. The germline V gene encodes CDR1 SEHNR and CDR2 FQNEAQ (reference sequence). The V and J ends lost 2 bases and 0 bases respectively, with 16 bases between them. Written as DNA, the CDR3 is TGTGCCAGCAGCTTATTAGGCTCGGCGGTTCTGAACACTGAAGCTTTCTTT. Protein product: CASSLLGSAVLNTEAFF.

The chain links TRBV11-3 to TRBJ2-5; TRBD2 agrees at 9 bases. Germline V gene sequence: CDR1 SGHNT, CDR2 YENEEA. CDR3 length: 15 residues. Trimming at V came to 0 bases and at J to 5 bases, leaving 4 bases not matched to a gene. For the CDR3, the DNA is TGTGCCAGCAGCTTAGATCCTAGCGGGATCGAGACCCAGTACTTC. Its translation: CASSLDPSGIETQYF.

The DNA of the CDR3 is TGCGCCAGCAGCCAAGATTCCCCACTAGCGTGGGAGACCCAGTACTTC. It codes for CASSQDSPLAWETQYF. The rearrangement uses TRBV4-1 and TRBJ2-5; 7 bases line up with TRBD2. J lost 5 bases, V lost 0 bases, and 9 bases had no gene match. There are 16 residues in the CDR3. Germline V gene sequence: CDR1 MGHRA, CDR2 YSYEKL.

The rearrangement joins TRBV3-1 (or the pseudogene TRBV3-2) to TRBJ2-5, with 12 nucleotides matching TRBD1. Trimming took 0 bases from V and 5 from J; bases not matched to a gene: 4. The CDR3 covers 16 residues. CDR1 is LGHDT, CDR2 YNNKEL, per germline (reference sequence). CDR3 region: CASSQDGTGGRETQYF. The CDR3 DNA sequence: TGTGCCAGCAGCCAAGATGGGACAGGGGGCAGGGAGACCCAGTACTTC.

The CDR3 sequence: CASSPPTGGATEAFF. The DNA for the CDR3 is TGTGCCAGCTCACCACCGACAGGGGGAGCTACTGAAGCTTTCTTT. This chain links TRBV18 with TRBJ1-1; 9 nucleotides line up with TRBD1. J gave up 5 bases and V 0 bases, and 4 bases lay outside the gene matches. This CDR3 spans 15 amino acids. Germline values: CDR1 KGHSH, CDR2 LQKENI.

The CDR3 nucleotides read TGTGCCAGCAGCCTCCGGGACAGGGGGGTCTATGGCTACACCTTC. Translated, it gives CASSLRDRGVYGYTF. The chain couples TRBV6-5 to TRBJ1-2, with 11 bases matching TRBD1. The germline V gene has CDR1 MNHEY and CDR2 SVGAGI. The CDR3 has 15 amino acids. Germline trimming cut 6 bases from V and 4 bases from J; bases unmatched to any gene: 7.

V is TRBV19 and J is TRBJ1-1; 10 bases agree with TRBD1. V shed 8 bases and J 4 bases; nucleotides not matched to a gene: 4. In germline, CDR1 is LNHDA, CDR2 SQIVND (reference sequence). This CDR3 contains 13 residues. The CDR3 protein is CASSDRGTTEAFF. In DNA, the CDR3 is TGTGCCAGTTCGGACAGGGGGACCACTGAAGCTTTCTTT.

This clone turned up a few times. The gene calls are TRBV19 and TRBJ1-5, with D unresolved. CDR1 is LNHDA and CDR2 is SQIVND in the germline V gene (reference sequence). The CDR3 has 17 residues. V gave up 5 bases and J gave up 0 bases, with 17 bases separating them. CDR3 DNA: TGTGCCAGTAGTGCTTGGGCAGGTAGTTATAGCAATCAGCCCCAGCATTTT. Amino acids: CASSAWAGSYSNQPQHF. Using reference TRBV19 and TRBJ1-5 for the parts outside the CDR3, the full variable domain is DGGITQSPKYLFRKEGQNVTLSCEQNLNHDAMYWYRQDPGQGLRLIYYSQIVNDFQKGDIAEGYSVSREKKESFPLTVTSAQKNPTAFYLCASSAWAGSYSNQPQHFGDGTRLSIL.

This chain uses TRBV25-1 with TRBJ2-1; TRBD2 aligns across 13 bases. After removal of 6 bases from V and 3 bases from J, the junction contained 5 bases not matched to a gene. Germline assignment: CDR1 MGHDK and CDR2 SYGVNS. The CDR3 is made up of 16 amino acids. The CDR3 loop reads CASSPGTSGVYNEQFF. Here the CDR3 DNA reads TGTGCCAGCAGCCCCGGGACTAGCGGGGTCTACAATGAGCAGTTCTTC.

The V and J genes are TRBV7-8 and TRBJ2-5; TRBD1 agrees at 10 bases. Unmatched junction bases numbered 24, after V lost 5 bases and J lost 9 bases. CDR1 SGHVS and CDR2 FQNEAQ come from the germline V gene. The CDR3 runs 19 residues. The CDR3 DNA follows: TGTGCCAGCAGCCTAGGATTCGGACGTGACAGGGGGCGAGGGGGTTCCCAGTACTTC. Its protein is CASSLGFGRDRGRGGSQYF.

The CDR3 here is CASSLRNGGQETQYF. CDR3 DNA: TGTGCCAGCAGCCTTCGGAACGGAGGGCAAGAGACCCAGTACTTC. The chain recombines TRBV2 with TRBJ2-5; D is perhaps TRBD2 (6 bases). Germline values: CDR1 SNHLY, CDR2 FYNNEI. Trimming took off 6 bases at V and 2 bases at J, with 16 bases between the two ends. The CDR3 extends over 15 amino acids.

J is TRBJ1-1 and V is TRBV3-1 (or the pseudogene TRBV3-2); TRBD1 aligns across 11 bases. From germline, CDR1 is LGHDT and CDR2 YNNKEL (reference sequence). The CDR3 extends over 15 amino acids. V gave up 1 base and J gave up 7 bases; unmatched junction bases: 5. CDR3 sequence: CASSQGTGGIFEAFF. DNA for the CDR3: TGTGCCAGCAGCCAAGGGACAGGGGGCATATTTGAAGCTTTCTTT.

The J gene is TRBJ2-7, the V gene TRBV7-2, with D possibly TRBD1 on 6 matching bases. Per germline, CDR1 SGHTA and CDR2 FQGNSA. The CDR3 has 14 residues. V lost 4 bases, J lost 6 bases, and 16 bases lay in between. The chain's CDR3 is CASSSSTGSAEQYF. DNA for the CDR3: TGTGCCAGCAGCTCTTCAACAGGGTCCGCCGAGCAGTACTTC.

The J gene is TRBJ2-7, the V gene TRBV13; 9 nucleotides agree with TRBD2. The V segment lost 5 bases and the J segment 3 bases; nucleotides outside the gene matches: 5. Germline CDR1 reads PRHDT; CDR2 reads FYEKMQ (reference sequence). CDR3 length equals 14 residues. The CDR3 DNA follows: TGTGCCAGCAGCGACGCAGCGGGGGGCTACGAGCAGTACTTC. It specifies CASSDAAGGYEQYF.

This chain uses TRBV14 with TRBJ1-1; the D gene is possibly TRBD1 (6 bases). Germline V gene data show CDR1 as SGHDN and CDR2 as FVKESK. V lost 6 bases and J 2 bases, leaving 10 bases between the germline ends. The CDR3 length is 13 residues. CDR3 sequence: CASSRTVNTEAFF. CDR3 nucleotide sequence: TGTGCCAGCAGTCGGACAGTTAACACTGAAGCTTTCTTT.

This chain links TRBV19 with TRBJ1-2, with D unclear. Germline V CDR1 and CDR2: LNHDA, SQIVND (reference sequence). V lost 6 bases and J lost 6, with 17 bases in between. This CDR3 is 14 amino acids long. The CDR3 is CASRRNYRRDGYTF. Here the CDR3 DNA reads TGTGCCAGTAGGCGCAACTATCGGAGGGATGGCTACACCTTC.

This chain's CDR3 is CASRLQSGSAQPQHF. The CDR3, as DNA: TGTGCCAGCAGGTTACAGTCGGGGTCCGCTCAGCCCCAGCATTTT. The genes are TRBV6-6 and TRBJ1-5; unclear D gene. From germline, CDR1 is MNHNY and CDR2 SVGAGI (reference sequence). The CDR3 loop spans 15 amino acids. V lost 6 bases and J lost 6, with 18 bases in between.

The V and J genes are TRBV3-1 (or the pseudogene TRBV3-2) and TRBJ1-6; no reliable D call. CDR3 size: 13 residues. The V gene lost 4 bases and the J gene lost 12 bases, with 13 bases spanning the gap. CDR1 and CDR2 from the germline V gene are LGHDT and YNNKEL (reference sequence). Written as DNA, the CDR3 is TGTGCCAGCAGCCCCCGGGGTAGTGGACCCCTCCACTTT. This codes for CASSPRGSGPLHF.